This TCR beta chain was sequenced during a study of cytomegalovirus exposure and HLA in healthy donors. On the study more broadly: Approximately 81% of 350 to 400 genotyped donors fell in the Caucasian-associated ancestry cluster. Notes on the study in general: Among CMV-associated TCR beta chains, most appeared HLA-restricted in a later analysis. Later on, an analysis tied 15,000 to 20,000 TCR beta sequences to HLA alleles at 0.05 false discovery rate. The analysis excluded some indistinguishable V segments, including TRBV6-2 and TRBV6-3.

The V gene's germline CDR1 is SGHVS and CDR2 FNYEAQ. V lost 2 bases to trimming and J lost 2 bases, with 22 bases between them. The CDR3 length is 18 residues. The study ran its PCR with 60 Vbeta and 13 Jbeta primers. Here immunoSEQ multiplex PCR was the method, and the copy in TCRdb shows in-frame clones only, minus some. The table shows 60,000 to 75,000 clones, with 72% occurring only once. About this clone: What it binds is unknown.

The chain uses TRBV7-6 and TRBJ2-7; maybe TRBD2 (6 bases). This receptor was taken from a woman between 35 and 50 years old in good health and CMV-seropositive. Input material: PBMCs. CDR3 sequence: CASSLFLGGANDPYEQYF. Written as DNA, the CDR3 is TGTGCCAGCAGCTTATTCCTTGGAGGGGCGAATGATCCCTACGAGCAGTACTTC. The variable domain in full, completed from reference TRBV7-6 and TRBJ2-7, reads GAGVSQSPRYKVTKRGQDVALRCDPISGHVSLYWYRQALGQGPEFLTYFNYEAQQDKSGLPNDRFSAERPEGSISTLTIQRTEQRDSAMYRCASSLFLGGANDPYEQYFGPGTRLTVT.